This TCR beta chain was obtained from a study of blood T cell repertoires in COVID-19. Here immunoSEQ multiplex PCR was the method, and the copy in TCRdb shows in-frame clones only, minus some. The sample has tens of thousands of clones, roughly 81% seen once. Sequencing was done on a sample of peripheral blood. The TCR comes from a man aged 65 to 79 with acute or convalescent COVID-19.

The DNA for the CDR3 is TGCGCCAGCTCTAGCGGGAGTTCCTACAATGAGCAGTTCTTC. It translates to CASSSGSSYNEQFF. V usage is TRBV10-1 and J usage is TRBJ2-1, with 10 bases aligning to TRBD2. After removal of 8 bases from V and 1 base from J, the junction contained 2 bases not matched to a gene. CDR3 length: 14 residues. CDR1 is WNHNN and CDR2 is SYGVQD in the germline V gene (reference sequence).